The 16 T cell receptor beta chains listed next were all sequenced from one sample in a study of T cell clones after liver transplantation. The data were produced by immunoSEQ multiplex PCR, yet TCRdb's version contains in-frame clones alone and is incomplete. Of some 60,000 clones in the sample, 70% to 75% were seen once. Sample: CD4+ T cells from blood, taken before liver transplant. The origin of the receptors is a human donor who received a liver transplant.

The V call is TRBV9, the J call TRBJ2-2; TRBD2 might be the D (6 bases). The CDR3 runs 17 residues. CDR1 is SGDLS and CDR2 is YYNGEE in the germline V gene. Trimming took 0 bases from V and 6 from J, leaving 18 bases between them. CDR3 DNA: TGTGCCAGCAGCGTAGAGCCACGGGGGAATGGGCCCGGGGAGCTGTTTTTT. This codes for CASSVEPRGNGPGELFF.

The chain employs TRBV20-1 and TRBJ2-3; TRBD2 might be the D (5 bases). This CDR3 region has 11 residues. Between the trimmed V and J ends, which lost 6 bases and 6 bases, there was a span of 10 bases. The V gene's germline CDR1 is DFQATT and CDR2 SNEGSKA (reference sequence). The CDR3 bases are TGCAGTGCATCAAGCGGCGATACGCAGTATTTT. This translates into CSASSGDTQYF.

The chain combines TRBV2 with TRBJ2-7; 9 nucleotides align to TRBD1. CDR3 size: 12 residues. The V and J ends lost 8 bases and 3 bases, in that order; junction bases with no gene match: 2. In germline, CDR1 is SNHLY, CDR2 FYNNEI. This CDR3 is CASGGQGYEQYF. CDR3 DNA: TGTGCCAGCGGGGGACAGGGCTACGAGCAGTACTTC.

The CDR3 DNA follows: TGTGCCAGTAGAGGGGAAGTCGAGCAGTACTTC. Protein: CASRGEVEQYF. The genes are TRBV19 and TRBJ2-7, with a possible D match to TRBD1 (5 bases). The CDR3 contains 11 residues. The germline CDR1 and CDR2 sequences are LNHDA and SQIVND (reference sequence). Trimming took off 6 bases at V and 6 bases at J, with 9 bases between the two ends.

This clone was observed a single time. The CDR3 reads CAWSPTSGGYNEQFF. As DNA, the CDR3 is TGTGCCTGGAGTCCCACTAGCGGGGGGTACAATGAGCAGTTCTTC. This chain joins TRBV30 and TRBJ2-1; the match to TRBD2 covers 12 bases. Trimming removed 2 bases from V and 4 bases from J; junction bases left unmatched: 3. Looked up from germline, CDR1 is GTSNPN and CDR2 is SVGIG (reference sequence). The CDR3 spans 15 residues.

In this sample, this clone is medium-sized. The chain joins TRBV10-3 to TRBJ1-1, with TRBD1 as a possible D gene (6 bases). The CDR3 totals 14 residues. The V gene's germline CDR1 is ENHRY and CDR2 SYGVKD. The V gene lost 7 bases and the J gene lost 2 bases, with 14 bases spanning the gap. This CDR3 reads CAIKQGGDNTEAFF. The CDR3, as DNA: TGTGCCATCAAACAGGGAGGGGATAACACTGAAGCTTTCTTT.

The chain carries TRBV6-1 and TRBJ1-1; D gene ambiguous. V was pared by 6 bases and J by 3 bases, with 11 bases between. The germline CDR1 and CDR2 sequences are MNHNS and SASEGT. This CDR3 comprises 13 residues. CDR3 protein: CASRHPRDTEAFF. As DNA, the CDR3 is TGTGCCAGCAGACACCCCCGGGACACTGAAGCTTTCTTT.

This clone was detected ten times or more. The V gene is TRBV18, the J gene TRBJ1-5; 7 positions agree with TRBD1. This CDR3 has 15 amino acids. Germline V lookup: CDR1 KGHSH, CDR2 LQKENI. The V and J ends lost 3 bases and 0 bases, in that order; junction bases with no gene match: 2. In nucleotides, the CDR3 is TGTGCCAGCTCACCTGGACAGGCTAGCAATCAGCCCCAGCATTTT. Protein: CASSPGQASNQPQHF.

This clone has only one observation. The chain has TRBV30 and TRBJ2-7; 7 bases are a match to TRBD2. Trimming at V came to 0 bases and at J to 2 bases, leaving 7 bases not matched to a gene. There are 15 residues in the CDR3. The germline CDR1 and CDR2 sequences are GTSNPN and SVGIG (reference sequence). The CDR3 is CAWSVRLAKPYEQYF. For the CDR3, the DNA is TGTGCCTGGAGTGTACGACTAGCAAAGCCCTACGAGCAGTACTTC.

The CDR3 is CASSESAGAKNIQYF. The DNA for the CDR3 is TGTGCCAGCAGTGAATCGGCAGGGGCCAAAAACATTCAGTACTTC. V gene TRBV25-1 combines with J gene TRBJ2-4, with D tentatively TRBD1 (5 bases). Germline values: CDR1 MGHDK, CDR2 SYGVNS. Trimming removed 1 base at V and 1 base at J, with 8 bases between. The CDR3 has 15 amino acids.

The CDR3 protein is CAWQGQIYNSPLHF. The CDR3 nucleotides read TGTGCCTGGCAGGGACAGATATATAATTCACCCCTCCACTTT. The chain couples TRBV30 to TRBJ1-6; the match to TRBD1 covers 7 bases. The V gene's germline CDR1 is GTSNPN and CDR2 SVGIG (reference sequence). Trimming took 5 bases from V and 4 from J; bases not matched to a gene: 5. This CDR3 is built from 14 residues.

V is TRBV2 and J is TRBJ2-5; TRBD1 aligns across 8 bases. Germline V gene sequence: CDR1 SNHLY, CDR2 FYNNEI. Trimming took 8 bases from V and 1 from J; bases not matched to a gene: 6. The CDR3 contains 14 residues. CDR3 in amino acids: CASAPTGGQETQYF. The DNA for the CDR3 is TGTGCCAGCGCACCTACAGGGGGCCAAGAGACCCAGTACTTC.

The chain couples TRBV6-5 to TRBJ1-2; D gene unclear. Looked up from germline, CDR1 is MNHEY and CDR2 is SVGAGI. The V end was cut by 8 bases, the J end by 0 bases, with 13 bases between. The length of the CDR3 is 14 residues. CDR3 bases: TGTGCCAGCCGGACGGGAGTTGCTAACTATGGCTACACCTTC. Its protein is CASRTGVANYGYTF.

Here the CDR3 reads CASRQGLNEKLFF. The CDR3 DNA reads as TGCGCCAGCCGACAGGGGCTTAATGAAAAACTGTTTTTT. This chain connects TRBV10-2 to TRBJ1-4; 8 nucleotides line up with TRBD1. The ends lost 8 bases at V and 4 bases at J; junction bases unmatched: 3. The CDR3 spans 13 residues. From germline, CDR1 is WSHSY and CDR2 SAAADI.

CDR3 protein: CASSRDRAYQETQYF. In DNA, the CDR3 is TGTGCCAGCAGCCGGGACAGGGCCTACCAAGAGACCCAGTACTTC. This chain uses TRBV5-4 with TRBJ2-5; TRBD1 aligns across 9 bases. Trimming took 4 bases from V and 0 from J; bases not matched to a gene: 4. There are 15 residues in the CDR3. Germline V CDR1 and CDR2: SGHNT, YYREEE (reference sequence).

The chain uses TRBV9 and TRBJ2-7; perhaps TRBD2 as D (7 bases). CDR1 is SGDLS, CDR2 YYNGEE, per germline. The CDR3 totals 15 residues. V lost 2 bases and J 4 bases, leaving 16 bases between the germline ends. The CDR3 sequence is CASSVSVRGGYEQYF. The CDR3 nucleotides read TGTGCCAGCAGCGTCTCCGTAAGGGGGGGATACGAGCAGTACTTC.